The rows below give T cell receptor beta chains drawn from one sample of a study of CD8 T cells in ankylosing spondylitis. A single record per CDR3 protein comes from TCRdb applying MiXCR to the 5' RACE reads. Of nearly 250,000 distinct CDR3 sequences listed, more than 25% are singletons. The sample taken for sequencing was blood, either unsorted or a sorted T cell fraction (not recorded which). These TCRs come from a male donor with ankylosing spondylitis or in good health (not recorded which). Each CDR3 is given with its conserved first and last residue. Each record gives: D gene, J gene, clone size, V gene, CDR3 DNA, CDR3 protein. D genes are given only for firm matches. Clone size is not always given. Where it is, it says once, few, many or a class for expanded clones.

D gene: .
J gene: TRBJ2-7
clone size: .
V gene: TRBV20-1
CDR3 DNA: TGCAGTGCTAGAGATCTTACAGAACTAATCGAGCAGTACTTC
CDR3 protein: CSARDLTELIEQYF

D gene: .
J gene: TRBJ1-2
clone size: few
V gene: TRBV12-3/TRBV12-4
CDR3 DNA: TGTGCCAGCAGCTTAGGCGGTTCTGGGCTGGGCTATGGCTACACCTTC
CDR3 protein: CASSLGGSGLGYGYTF

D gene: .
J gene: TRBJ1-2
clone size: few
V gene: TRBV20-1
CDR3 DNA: TGCAGTGCCGGCAGTAACTATGGCTACACCTTC
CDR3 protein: CSAGSNYGYTF

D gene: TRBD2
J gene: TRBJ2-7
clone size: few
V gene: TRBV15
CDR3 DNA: TGTGCCACCAGCAGAGGACTAGCGGGGGCCTACGAGCAGTACTTC
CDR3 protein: CATSRGLAGAYEQYF

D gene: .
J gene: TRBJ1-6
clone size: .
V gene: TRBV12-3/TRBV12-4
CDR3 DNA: TGTGCCAGCAGTTTAGGGTTTTCACCCCTCCACTTT
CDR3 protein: CASSLGFSPLHF

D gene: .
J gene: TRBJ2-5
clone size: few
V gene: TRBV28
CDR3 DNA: TGTGCCAGCAGTGTGAGGGCGGAGACCCAGTACTTC
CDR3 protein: CASSVRAETQYF

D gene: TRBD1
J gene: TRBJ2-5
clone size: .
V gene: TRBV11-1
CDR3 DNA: TGTGCCAGCAGGGCTGGACAGGGGGCAAATATAACATGGGAGACCCAGTACTTC
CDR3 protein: CASRAGQGANITWETQYF

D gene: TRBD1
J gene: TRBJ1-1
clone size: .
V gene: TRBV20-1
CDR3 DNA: TGCAGTGCCCGGACAGGGGGCGAGCGGATTACTGAAGCTTTCTTT
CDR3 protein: CSARTGGERITEAFF

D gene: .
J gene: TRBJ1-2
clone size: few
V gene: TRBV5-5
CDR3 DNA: TGTGCCAGCAGCTTGATACAGGGTGGTGGCTACACCTTC
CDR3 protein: CASSLIQGGGYTF

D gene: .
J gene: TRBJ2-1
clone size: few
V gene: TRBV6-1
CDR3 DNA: TGTGCCAGCAGCCCCCTGATAACTCCCGATGAGCAGTTCTTC
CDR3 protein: CASSPLITPDEQFF

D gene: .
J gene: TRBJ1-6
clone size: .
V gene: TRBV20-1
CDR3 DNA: TGCAGTGCTAGAGATAACCGCGTATCACCCCTCCACTTT
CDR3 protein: CSARDNRVSPLHF

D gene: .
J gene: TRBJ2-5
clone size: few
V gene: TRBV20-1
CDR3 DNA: TGCAGCCCAACCGACGGACCGTTAGAGACCCAGTACTTC
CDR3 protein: CSPTDGPLETQYF

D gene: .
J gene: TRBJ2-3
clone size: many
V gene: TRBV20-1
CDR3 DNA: TGCAGTGCTAGTAGGCGGGATACGCAGTATTTT
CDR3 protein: CSASRRDTQYF

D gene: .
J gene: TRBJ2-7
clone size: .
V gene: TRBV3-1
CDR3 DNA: TGTGCCAGCAGCCCCGGCCTCTTCTACGAGCAGTACTTC
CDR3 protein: CASSPGLFYEQYF

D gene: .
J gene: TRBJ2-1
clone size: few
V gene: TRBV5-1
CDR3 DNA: TGCGCCAGCAGCTTTCTCCTAGGGTCCTACAATGAGCAGTTCTTC
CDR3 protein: CASSFLLGSYNEQFF

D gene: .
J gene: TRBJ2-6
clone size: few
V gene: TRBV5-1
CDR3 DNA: TGCGCCAGCAGTCTATCGGGTGGGGCCAACGTCCTGACTTTC
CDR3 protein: CASSLSGGANVLTF

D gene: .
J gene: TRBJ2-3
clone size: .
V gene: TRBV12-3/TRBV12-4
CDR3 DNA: TGTGCCAGCAGTCATTTGGGCGGAGATACGCAGTATTTC
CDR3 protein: CASSHLGGDTQYF

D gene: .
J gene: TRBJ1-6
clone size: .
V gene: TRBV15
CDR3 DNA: TGTGCCACCAGCAGAGATATAGGCACGAATTCACCCCTCCACTTT
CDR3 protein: CATSRDIGTNSPLHF

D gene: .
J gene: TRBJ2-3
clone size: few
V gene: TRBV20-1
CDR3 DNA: TGCAGTGCTAGAGAACTCTTCAGGAATACGCAGTATTTT
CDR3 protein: CSARELFRNTQYF

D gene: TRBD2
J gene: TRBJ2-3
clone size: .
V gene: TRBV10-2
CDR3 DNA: TGCGCCAGTTCCTCCGGGACTAGCCTCGCAGATACGCAGTATTTT
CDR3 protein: CASSSGTSLADTQYF

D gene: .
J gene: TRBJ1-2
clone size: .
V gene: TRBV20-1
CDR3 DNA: TGCAGTGCTTTCAGGGGAGACTATGGCTACACCTTC
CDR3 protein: CSAFRGDYGYTF

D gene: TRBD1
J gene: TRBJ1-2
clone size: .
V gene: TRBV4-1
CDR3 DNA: TGCGCCAGCAGCCATGATATACCGGTCCGAGACAGGGGGTATGGCTACACCTTC
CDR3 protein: CASSHDIPVRDRGYGYTF

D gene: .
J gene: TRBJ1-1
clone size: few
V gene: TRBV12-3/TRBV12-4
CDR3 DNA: TGTGCCAGCTGCCAACAGGTTTTTGCCACTGAAGCTTTCTTT
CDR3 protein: CASCQQVFATEAFF

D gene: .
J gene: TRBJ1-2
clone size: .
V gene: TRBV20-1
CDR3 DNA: TGCAGTGCCCTCTCCTCCAACTATGGCTACACCTTC
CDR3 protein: CSALSSNYGYTF

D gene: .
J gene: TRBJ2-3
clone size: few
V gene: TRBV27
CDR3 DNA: TGTGCCAGCACCTCCGCAGGCTCAGATACGCAGTATTTT
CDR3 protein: CASTSAGSDTQYF

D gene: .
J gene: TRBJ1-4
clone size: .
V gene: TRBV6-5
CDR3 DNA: TGTGCCAGCAGTTACAGGGGTCGTAATGAAAAACTGTTTTTT
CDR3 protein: CASSYRGRNEKLFF

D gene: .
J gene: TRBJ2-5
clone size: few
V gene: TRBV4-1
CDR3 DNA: TGCGCCAGCAGCCAAGAGGGTATCGGGGGACAGCGAGAGACCCAGTACTTC
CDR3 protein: CASSQEGIGGQRETQYF

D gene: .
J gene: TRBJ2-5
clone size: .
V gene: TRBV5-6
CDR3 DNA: TGTGCCAGCAGCTTCATCGTGAGTTGGGGGGGGGCCTACCAAGAGACCCAGTACTTC
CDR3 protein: CASSFIVSWGGAYQETQYF

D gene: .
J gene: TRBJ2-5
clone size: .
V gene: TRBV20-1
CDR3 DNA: TGCAGTGCAAGGGACTCACGGCCCTCCAGACAAGAGACCCAGTACTTC
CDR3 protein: CSARDSRPSRQETQYF

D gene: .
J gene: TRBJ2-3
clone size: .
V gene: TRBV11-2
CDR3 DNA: TGTGCCAGCAGCTTGGCCCCGACAGTAGTAGATACGCAGTATTTT
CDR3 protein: CASSLAPTVVDTQYF

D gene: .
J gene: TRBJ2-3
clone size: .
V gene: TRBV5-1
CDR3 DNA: TGCGCCAGCAGCTTGGACCAGGGTAGCACAGATACGCAGTATTTT
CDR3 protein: CASSLDQGSTDTQYF

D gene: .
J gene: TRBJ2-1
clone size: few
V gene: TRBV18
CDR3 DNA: TGTGCCAGCTCAGACAAATACAATGAGCAGTTCTTC
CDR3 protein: CASSDKYNEQFF

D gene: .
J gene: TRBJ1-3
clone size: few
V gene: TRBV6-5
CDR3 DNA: TGTGCCAGCAGTTTGTCCGGCAGGCCGGGCTCTGGAAACACCATATATTTT
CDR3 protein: CASSLSGRPGSGNTIYF

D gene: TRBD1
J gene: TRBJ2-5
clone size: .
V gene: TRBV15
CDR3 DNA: TGTGCCACCAGGCGGACAGGGGAAGAGACCCAGTACTTC
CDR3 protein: CATRRTGEETQYF

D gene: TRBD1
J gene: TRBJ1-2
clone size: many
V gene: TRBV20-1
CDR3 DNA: TGCAGTGCTAGAACCCCCGGGACAGGGAACTATGGCTACACCTTC
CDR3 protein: CSARTPGTGNYGYTF

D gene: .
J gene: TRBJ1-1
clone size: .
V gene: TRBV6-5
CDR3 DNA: TGTGCCAGCAGTTACGGGGTGGGGACTGAAGCTTTCTTT
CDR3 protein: CASSYGVGTEAFF

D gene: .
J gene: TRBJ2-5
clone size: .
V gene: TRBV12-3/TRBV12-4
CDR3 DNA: TGTGCCAGCAGTTTGCGTCGACCACCTGGAGAGACCCAGTACTTC
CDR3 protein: CASSLRRPPGETQYF

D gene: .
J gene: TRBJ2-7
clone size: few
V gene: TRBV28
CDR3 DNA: TGTGCCAGCAGTACCCTAACAGGGCCAACCTCCTACGAGCAGTACTTC
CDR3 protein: CASSTLTGPTSYEQYF

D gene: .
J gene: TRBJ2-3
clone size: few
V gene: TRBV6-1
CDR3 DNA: TGTGCCAGCAGCGACCGGGAAGCCACAGATACGCAGTATTTT
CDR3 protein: CASSDREATDTQYF

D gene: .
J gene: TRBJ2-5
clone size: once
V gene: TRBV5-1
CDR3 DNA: TGCGCCAGCAGCTTGCTTCAGGAGAGAAACCAGTACTTC
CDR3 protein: CASSLLQERNQYF